This T cell receptor (beta chain) was captured by sequencing in a study of naive and memory T cell subsets. Study outcomes and limitations: From naive to CM, EM and EMRA, diversity decreased and Gini increased. TCR counts from RNA may reflect activation-linked expression changes. Especially in CD8 cells, naive repertoires contained a few larger clonotypes, possibly CD45RA-re-expressing memory cells.

Concerning this clonotype: Its cognate antigen is unknown.

Cells stained for CD3, CD4, CD8, CD45RA, CD27 and viability were sorted into four CD45RA/CD27 subsets. Between the trimmed V and J ends, which lost 5 bases and 4 bases, there was a span of 15 bases. The germline V gene encodes CDR1 MDHEN and CDR2 SYDVKM. The CDR3 totals 15 residues. An equimolar mix of two oligonucleotides served as the beta constant-region primer for TRBC1 and TRBC2. Four rounds of PCR amplified the ligated cDNA using nested alpha and beta constant-region primers plus SP2. An oligonucleotide with the SP2 primer and a 12-nucleotide UMI was ligated to the cDNA 3' end. MiXCR was run by TCRdb on the UMI-ligation and nested PCR reads, yielding one entry per CDR3 protein. The sample includes around 160,000 distinct CDR3 sequences, approximately 22% seen only once; the top ten take 0.1% to 0.11%.

The chain links TRBV28 to TRBJ2-1, with D tentatively TRBD2 (6 bases). This clonotype originated in a human donor in good health. What was sequenced was naive CD4+ T cells from blood. CDR3 sequence reads: CASSPAGLVYNEQFF. CDR3 coding DNA: TGTGCCAGCAGTCCGGCGGGACTCGTGTACAATGAGCAGTTCTTC.